This entry is about one TCR beta chain. Its antigen is currently unknown. With a much larger clone just one base away, this may be a read error. The data belong to a study of molecular identifiers for immune sequencing clone quantification. General study points: Molecules of identical TCR sharing a barcode could underestimate highly expanded clone sizes.

In TCRdb, the PCR reads were re-called with MiXCR into one record per CDR3 protein. The data show about 5,500 distinct CDR3 sequences, less than 20% seen once. Sorting selected naive CD8 T cells with a CD8+CD4-CCR7+CD45RA+ phenotype. The CDR3 is 15 residues long. V shed 6 bases, J shed 4 bases, and the junction held 5 bases outside the gene matches. The sequencing input was naive CD8+ T cells from blood, with Jurkat cell RNA spiked in. The subset: FACS-sorted CD8+CD4-CCR7+CD45RA+ naive T cells. The rearrangement links TRBV12-3 or TRBV12-4 to TRBJ2-3, with 12 bases matching TRBD1. This receptor was obtained from a human donor in good health. Some libraries in this study had Jurkat cell RNA spiked in. CDR3 residues: CASRSGTGGPDTQYF. The CDR3 DNA follows: TGTGCCAGCAGATCCGGGACAGGGGGCCCAGATACGCAGTATTTT.